The present T cell receptor (beta chain) was sequenced within a study of CD8+ T cells in alopecia areata. The sequencing template was cDNA reverse transcribed from extracted RNA. Data came from immunoSEQ multiplex PCR; TCRdb stores just in-frame clones and leaves some out. This table holds 100,000 to 130,000 clones, approximately 63% found once. The TCR was taken from a human donor in good health. The sequencing sample was made of CD8+ T cells sorted from blood.

The CDR3 protein is CASSFPDPSEAFF. CDR3 bases: TGTGCCAGCAGCTTCCCAGACCCATCTGAAGCTTTCTTT. The chain combines TRBV7-9 with TRBJ1-1, with D hard to call. The CDR3 spans 13 residues. CDR1 and CDR2 (germline): SEHNR, FQNEAQ (reference sequence). Trimming took 3 bases from V and 6 from J, leaving 11 bases between them.